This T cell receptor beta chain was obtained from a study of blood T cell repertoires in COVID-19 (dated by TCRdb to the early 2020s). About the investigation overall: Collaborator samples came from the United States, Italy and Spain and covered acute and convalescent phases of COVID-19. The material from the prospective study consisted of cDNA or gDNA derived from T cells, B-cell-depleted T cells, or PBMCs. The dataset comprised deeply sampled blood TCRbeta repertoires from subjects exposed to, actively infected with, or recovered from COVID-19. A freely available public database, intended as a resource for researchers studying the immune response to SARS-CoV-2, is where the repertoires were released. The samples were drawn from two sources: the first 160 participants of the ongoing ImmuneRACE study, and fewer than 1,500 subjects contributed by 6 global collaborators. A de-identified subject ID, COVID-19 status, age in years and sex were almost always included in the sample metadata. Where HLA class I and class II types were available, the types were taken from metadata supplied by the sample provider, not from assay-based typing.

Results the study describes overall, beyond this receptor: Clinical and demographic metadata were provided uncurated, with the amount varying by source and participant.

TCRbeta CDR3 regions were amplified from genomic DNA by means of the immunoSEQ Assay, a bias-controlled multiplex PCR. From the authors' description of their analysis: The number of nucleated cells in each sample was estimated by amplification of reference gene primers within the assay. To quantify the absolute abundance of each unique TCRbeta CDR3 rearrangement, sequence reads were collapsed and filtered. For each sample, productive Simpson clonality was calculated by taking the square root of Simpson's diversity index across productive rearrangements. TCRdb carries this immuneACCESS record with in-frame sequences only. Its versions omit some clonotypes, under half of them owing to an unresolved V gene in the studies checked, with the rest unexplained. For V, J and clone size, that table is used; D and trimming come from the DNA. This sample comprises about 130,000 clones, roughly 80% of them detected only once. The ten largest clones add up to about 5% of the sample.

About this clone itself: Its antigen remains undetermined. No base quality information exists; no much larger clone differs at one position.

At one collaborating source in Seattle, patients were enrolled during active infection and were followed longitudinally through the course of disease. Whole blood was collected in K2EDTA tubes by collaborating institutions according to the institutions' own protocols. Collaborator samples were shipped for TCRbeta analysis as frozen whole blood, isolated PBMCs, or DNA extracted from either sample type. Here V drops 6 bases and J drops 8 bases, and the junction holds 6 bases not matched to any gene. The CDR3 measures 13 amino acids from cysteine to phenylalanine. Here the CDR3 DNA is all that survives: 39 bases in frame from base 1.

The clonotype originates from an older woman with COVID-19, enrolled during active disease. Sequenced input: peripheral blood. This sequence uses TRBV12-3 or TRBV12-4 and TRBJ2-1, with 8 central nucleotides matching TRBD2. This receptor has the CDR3 CASSGGAVDEQFF. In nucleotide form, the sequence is TGTGCCAGCAGCGGGGGGGCAGTCGATGAGCAGTTCTTC.